Listed below are T cell receptor beta chains from one sample, sequenced in a study of cytomegalovirus exposure and HLA in healthy donors. Sequencing was performed with immunoSEQ multiplex PCR; in TCRdb, only in-frame clones are kept and a portion is missing. This sample yields roughly 160,000 clones, of which roughly 89% are seen a single time; more than 0.7% belongs to the top ten. The sequencing sample was made of PBMCs. The source is a woman between 25 and 40 years old in good health and CMV-seronegative. CDR3s include the opening cysteine and the closing phenylalanine or tryptophan. Each record gives: J gene, V gene, D gene, clone size, CDR3 DNA, CDR3 protein. D genes are given only for firm matches. Not all rows give a size; the values are once, few, many and, for expanded clones, a class.

J: TRBJ2-7
V: TRBV5-6
D: .
size: .
DNA: TGTGCCAGCAGCTTATTTTTCGGGGAGCAGTACTTC
CDR3: CASSLFFGEQYF

J: TRBJ2-5
V: TRBV5-4
D: .
size: .
DNA: TGTGCCAGCAGCCCCGGTGCCCAAGAGACCCAGTACTTC
CDR3: CASSPGAQETQYF

J: TRBJ2-7
V: TRBV6-1
D: .
size: .
DNA: TGTGCCAGCAGTGAGTACGGGAATGGACCCTACGAGCAGTACTTC
CDR3: CASSEYGNGPYEQYF

J: TRBJ2-7
V: TRBV6-6
D: TRBD1
size: .
DNA: TGTGCCAGCACCTCACACACTCGGACAGGGGAAGAGCAGTACTTC
CDR3: CASTSHTRTGEEQYF

J: TRBJ1-1
V: TRBV15
D: .
size: .
DNA: TGTGCCACCACCCGAGGGGCAGGGGCGAACACTGAAGCTTTCTTT
CDR3: CATTRGAGANTEAFF

J: TRBJ1-1
V: TRBV7-2
D: TRBD1
size: once
DNA: TGTGCCAGCAGCCTCCACCGACAGGGACCGAAAGCTTTCTTT
CDR3: CASSLHRQGPKAFF

J: TRBJ1-1
V: TRBV5-4
D: .
size: few
DNA: TGTGCCAGCAGCCCGGGCCCGGGGTGGGCTTTCTTT
CDR3: CASSPGPGWAFF

J: TRBJ2-5
V: TRBV20-1
D: .
size: .
DNA: TGCAGTGCTAGCCCCGAGGAGACCCAGTACTTC
CDR3: CSASPEETQYF

J: TRBJ2-5
V: TRBV19
D: TRBD1
size: .
DNA: TGTGCCAGTAGTATCGGCCAGGGGGCGGGAGAGACCCAGTACTTC
CDR3: CASSIGQGAGETQYF

J: TRBJ2-3
V: TRBV7-2
D: TRBD1
size: .
DNA: TGTGCCAGCAGCCCCGGGACAGGCACAGATACGCAGTATTTT
CDR3: CASSPGTGTDTQYF

J: TRBJ1-2
V: TRBV2
D: .
size: few
DNA: TGTGCCAGCACCCTCCAGGGCCGAAACTATGGCTACACCTTC
CDR3: CASTLQGRNYGYTF

J: TRBJ2-5
V: TRBV27
D: .
size: .
DNA: TGTGCCAGCAGTTGGACGGGGGAAGAGACCCAGTACTTC
CDR3: CASSWTGEETQYF

J: TRBJ1-1
V: TRBV5-4
D: TRBD1
size: .
DNA: TGTGCCAGCAGCGAAGACAGGGGAACAGCTTTCTTT
CDR3: CASSEDRGTAFF

J: TRBJ2-3
V: TRBV6-6
D: TRBD1
size: .
DNA: TGTGCCAGCAGAGCCACTCCGGGACAGGGTGGGGATACGCAGTATTTT
CDR3: CASRATPGQGGDTQYF

J: TRBJ2-1
V: TRBV6-6
D: TRBD2
size: .
DNA: TGTGCCAGCAGTTACGGCGGGGGGTACAATGAGCAGTTCTTC
CDR3: CASSYGGGYNEQFF

J: TRBJ1-1
V: TRBV5-1
D: .
size: .
DNA: TGCGCCAGCAGCTTGGCCCTCTTGAACACTGAAGCTTTCTTT
CDR3: CASSLALLNTEAFF

J: TRBJ2-2
V: TRBV27
D: TRBD2
size: .
DNA: TGTGCCAGCAGGTCGGTTGCGGGAGATTTCACCGGGGAGCTGTTTTTT
CDR3: CASRSVAGDFTGELFF

J: TRBJ2-7
V: TRBV9
D: .
size: once
DNA: TGTGCCAGCAGCGTAGCCGACGGGAGCTACGAGCAGTACTTC
CDR3: CASSVADGSYEQYF

J: TRBJ2-7
V: TRBV19
D: TRBD2
size: .
DNA: TGTGCCAGTAGAGGTGGGAATAGCGGGAGAGGGGAGCAGTACTTC
CDR3: CASRGGNSGRGEQYF

J: TRBJ2-3
V: TRBV7-2
D: TRBD1
size: .
DNA: TGTGCCAGCAGCTTAGCCTCGACAGGGGGGAAGGCAGATACGCAGTATTTT
CDR3: CASSLASTGGKADTQYF

J: TRBJ2-1
V: TRBV9
D: TRBD1
size: .
DNA: TGTGCCAGCAGCGCCCGGGACAGGGGGACCTACAATGAGCAGTTCTTC
CDR3: CASSARDRGTYNEQFF

J: TRBJ2-4
V: TRBV4-3
D: TRBD1
size: few
DNA: TGCGCCAGCAGCCAAGTGGGACAGGGGGCCAAAAACATTCAGTACTTC
CDR3: CASSQVGQGAKNIQYF

J: TRBJ1-6
V: TRBV4-3
D: .
size: .
DNA: TGCGCCAGCAGCGTGGACAAGAAAAATTCACCCCTCCACTTT
CDR3: CASSVDKKNSPLHF

J: TRBJ2-5
V: TRBV15
D: TRBD2
size: .
DNA: TGTGCCACCAGCAGAGACGCGGGGGGGATGGAGACCCAGTACTTC
CDR3: CATSRDAGGMETQYF

J: TRBJ1-1
V: TRBV6-5
D: .
size: .
DNA: TGTGCCAGCAGCCGACGGGGGATCACTGAAGCTTTCTTT
CDR3: CASSRRGITEAFF

J: TRBJ1-2
V: TRBV10-3
D: .
size: .
DNA: TGTGCCATCAGTGAGAGAGGTTTCCCGACTCGATCCGGCTACACCTTC
CDR3: CAISERGFPTRSGYTF

J: TRBJ1-1
V: TRBV6-5
D: .
size: few
DNA: TGTGCCAGCAGTTACGATCAGGTCTCGAACACTGAAGCTTTCTTT
CDR3: CASSYDQVSNTEAFF

J: TRBJ2-2
V: TRBV29-1
D: .
size: .
DNA: TGCAGCGTTGCAACAGTGTACACCGGGGAGCTGTTTTTT
CDR3: CSVATVYTGELFF

J: TRBJ2-4
V: TRBV20-1
D: TRBD1
size: .
DNA: TGCAGACCGGGACAGGAGTACTTC
CDR3: CRPGQEYF

J: TRBJ2-7
V: TRBV5-8
D: TRBD1
size: .
DNA: TGTGCCAGCAGCTTGCTCGACAGGGGGATGGATCCCTACGAGCAGTACTTC
CDR3: CASSLLDRGMDPYEQYF

J: TRBJ2-7
V: TRBV25-1
D: TRBD2
size: .
DNA: TGTGCCAGCAGTGATGAGCGGGAGGGCCTCAGCTCCTACGAGCAGTACTTC
CDR3: CASSDEREGLSSYEQYF

J: TRBJ2-5
V: TRBV5-6
D: .
size: .
DNA: TGTGCCAGCAGGGCAGGGATCCAAGAGACCCAGTACTTC
CDR3: CASRAGIQETQYF

J: TRBJ1-6
V: TRBV30
D: .
size: .
DNA: TGTGCCTGGAGTGTACAGGACAATTCACCCCTCCACTTT
CDR3: CAWSVQDNSPLHF

J: TRBJ2-7
V: TRBV28
D: TRBD2
size: .
DNA: TGTGCCAGCAGTCCCTCGGGGGGTAACGAGCAGTACTTC
CDR3: CASSPSGGNEQYF

J: TRBJ1-1
V: TRBV27
D: .
size: once
DNA: TGTGCCAGCAATCTACGGGGGGGAGGGACTGAAGCTTTCTTT
CDR3: CASNLRGGGTEAFF

J: TRBJ1-2
V: TRBV6-5
D: TRBD1
size: .
DNA: TGTGCCAGCAGTTACTCGAGGGCTGAGGGGGCGAGAGGCTACACCTTC
CDR3: CASSYSRAEGARGYTF

J: TRBJ1-3
V: TRBV18
D: .
size: .
DNA: TGTGCCAGCTCGCAACGACTCGTATCTGGAAACACCATATATTTT
CDR3: CASSQRLVSGNTIYF

J: TRBJ2-4
V: TRBV5-4
D: .
size: once
DNA: TGTGCCAGCAGCTTGTTTGGGGGGGCGGCCAAAAACATTCAGTACTTC
CDR3: CASSLFGGAAKNIQYF

J: TRBJ2-7
V: TRBV11-2
D: .
size: .
DNA: TGTGCCAGCAGCCAGGGGTCCTCCTACGAGCAGTACTTC
CDR3: CASSQGSSYEQYF

J: TRBJ2-1
V: TRBV6-1
D: .
size: medium-sized
DNA: TGTGCCAGCAGTGACCGGGGTCCAAATGAGCAGTTCTTC
CDR3: CASSDRGPNEQFF

J: TRBJ1-2
V: TRBV28
D: TRBD1
size: once
DNA: TGTGCCAGCAGTACACCAGGGACAGAAGATGGCTACACCTTC
CDR3: CASSTPGTEDGYTF

J: TRBJ2-7
V: TRBV6-6
D: TRBD1
size: .
DNA: TGTGCCAGCAGACCCAGGGGACAGGGTGACGAGCAGTACTTC
CDR3: CASRPRGQGDEQYF

J: TRBJ2-2
V: TRBV9
D: .
size: .
DNA: TGTGCCAGCAGCGCCCGGGTGGGCACCGGGGAGCTGTTTTTT
CDR3: CASSARVGTGELFF